Listed here is a single TCR beta chain. Sample-barcoded 5' priming and a J-beta primer mix drove a second PCR of roughly 7 to 11 cycles. TCRdb re-derived calls from the 5' RACE reads in MiXCR, one entry per CDR3 protein. The table lists around 1.1 million distinct CDR3 sequences, about two fifths of them singletons. The CDR3 is 15 residues long. Trimming stripped 4 bases from V and 12 bases from J, with 22 bases between. This entry comes from a study of blood T cells in healthy people across ages. The sequence came from a man aged 18 to 30 in good health. J is TRBJ2-1 and V is TRBV12-3 or TRBV12-4; a possible D gene is TRBD2 (6 bases). The sample consisted of blood. The CDR3 loop reads CASSSRDSLIIRQFF. Written as DNA, the CDR3 is TGTGCCAGCAGTTCCAGGGACTCGCTAATTATACGGCAGTTCTTC.